This TCR beta chain is drawn from a study of regulatory T cells in long-lasting Graves disease. Germline CDR1 reads DFQATT; CDR2 reads SNEGSKA (reference sequence). After removal of 0 bases from V and 5 bases from J, the junction contained 10 bases not matched to a gene. The CDR3 runs 18 residues. This clonotype was seen ten or more times. Time point described: newly diagnosed GD, antithyroid drugs for less than 3 months. Isolated PBMC RNA provided the starting material for the TCR library. With iRepertoire HTBI primers and Arm-PCR of CDR3 regions, TCR beta libraries were built. TCRdb analysed the multiplex PCR reads with MiXCR anew, one entry per CDR3 protein. This sample has roughly 440,000 distinct CDR3 sequences, with roughly 15% found just once. These data were also filed under a second study, of T cells in Graves' hyperthyroidism and ophthalmopathy. That investigation notes: Patients were aged 18 to 65, had disease duration under 2 months, and had newly diagnosed hyperthyroidism.

The sequence was obtained from a woman between 18 and 29 years old with Graves disease. Sample: peripheral blood mononuclear cells (PBMCs), taken at new diagnosis, from a patient treated with antithyroid drugs. This chain uses TRBV20-1 with TRBJ2-5; the match to TRBD2 covers 15 bases. DNA for the CDR3: TGCAGTGCTAGAGAGACAAGGACTAGCGGGAGGGTCATGGAGACCCAGTACTTC. Protein product: CSARETRTSGRVMETQYF.